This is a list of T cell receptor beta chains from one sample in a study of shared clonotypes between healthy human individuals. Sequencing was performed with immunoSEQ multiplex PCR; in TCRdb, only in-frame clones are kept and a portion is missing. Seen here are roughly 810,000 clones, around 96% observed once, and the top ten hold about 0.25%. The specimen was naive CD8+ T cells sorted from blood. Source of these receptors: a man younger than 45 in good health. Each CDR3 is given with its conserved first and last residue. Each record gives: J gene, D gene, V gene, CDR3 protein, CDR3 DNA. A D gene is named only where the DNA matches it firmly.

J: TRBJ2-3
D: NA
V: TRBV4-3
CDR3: CASSQGTGYTQYF
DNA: TGCGCCAGCAGCCAAGGAACAGGGTATACGCAGTATTTT

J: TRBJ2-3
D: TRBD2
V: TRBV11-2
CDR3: CASSLVLAGATDTQYF
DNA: TGTGCCAGCAGCTTAGTACTAGCGGGAGCAACAGATACGCAGTATTTT

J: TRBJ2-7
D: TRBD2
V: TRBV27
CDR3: CASGRGGSFNEQYF
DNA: TGTGCCAGTGGAAGGGGCGGGAGTTTTAACGAGCAGTACTTC

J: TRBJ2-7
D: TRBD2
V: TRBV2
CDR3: CASSEASGINEQYF
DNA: TGTGCCAGCAGTGAAGCAAGCGGGATCAACGAGCAGTACTTC

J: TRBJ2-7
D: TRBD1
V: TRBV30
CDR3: CAWSAGTGGYEQYF
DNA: TGTGCCTGGAGTGCGGGGACAGGGGGGTACGAGCAGTACTTC

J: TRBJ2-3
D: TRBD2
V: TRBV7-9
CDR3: CASSPLAGLGTDTQYF
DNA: TGTGCCAGCAGCCCCTTAGCGGGACTCGGCACAGATACGCAGTATTTT

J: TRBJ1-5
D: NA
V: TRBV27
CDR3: CASSLSTFSNQPQHF
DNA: TGTGCCAGCAGTTTATCGACGTTTAGCAATCAGCCCCAGCATTTT

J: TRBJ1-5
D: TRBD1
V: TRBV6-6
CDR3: CASSYPDRGNQPQHF
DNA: TGTGCCAGCAGTTACCCGGACAGGGGCAATCAGCCCCAGCATTTT

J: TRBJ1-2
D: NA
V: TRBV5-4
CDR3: CASSLTGWVGYGYTF
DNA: TGTGCCAGCAGCTTGACAGGGTGGGTCGGCTATGGCTACACCTTC

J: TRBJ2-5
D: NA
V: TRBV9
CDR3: CASSGQVQQETQYF
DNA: TGTGCCAGCAGCGGACAGGTTCAGCAAGAGACCCAGTACTTC

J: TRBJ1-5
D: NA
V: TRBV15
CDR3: CATSRDVAGAHQPQHF
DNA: TGTGCCACCAGCAGAGATGTGGCAGGAGCCCATCAGCCCCAGCATTTT

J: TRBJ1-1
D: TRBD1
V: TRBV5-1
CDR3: CASSWGTGAWENTEAFF
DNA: TGCGCCAGCAGCTGGGGGACAGGGGCGTGGGAAAACACTGAAGCTTTCTTT

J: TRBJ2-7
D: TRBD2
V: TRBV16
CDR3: CASTIRLAGVYEQYF
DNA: TGTGCCAGCACCATTCGACTAGCGGGAGTTTACGAGCAGTACTTC

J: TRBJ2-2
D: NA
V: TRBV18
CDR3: CASSSGGYAGELFF
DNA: TGTGCCAGCTCATCCGGGGGCTACGCCGGGGAGCTGTTTTTT

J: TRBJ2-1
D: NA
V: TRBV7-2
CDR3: CASSSTNNEQFF
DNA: TGTGCCAGCAGCTCGACGAACAATGAGCAGTTCTTC